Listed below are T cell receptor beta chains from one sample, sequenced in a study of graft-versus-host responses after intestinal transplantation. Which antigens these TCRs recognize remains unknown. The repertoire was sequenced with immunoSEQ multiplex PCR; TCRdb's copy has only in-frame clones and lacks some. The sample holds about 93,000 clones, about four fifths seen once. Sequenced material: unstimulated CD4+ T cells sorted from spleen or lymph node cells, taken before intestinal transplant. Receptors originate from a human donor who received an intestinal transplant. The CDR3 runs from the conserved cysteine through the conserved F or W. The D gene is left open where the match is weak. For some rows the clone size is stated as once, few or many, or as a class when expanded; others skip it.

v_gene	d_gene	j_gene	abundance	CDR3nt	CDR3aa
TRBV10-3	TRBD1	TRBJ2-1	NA	TGTGCCATCAGTGAGTGGGGGACAGGAGGAACCTACAATGAGCAGTTCTTC	CAISEWGTGGTYNEQFF
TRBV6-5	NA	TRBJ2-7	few	TGTGCCAGCACACTCGCGGGTAGCTCCTACGAGCAGTACTTC	CASTLAGSSYEQYF
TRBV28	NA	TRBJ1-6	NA	TGTGCCAGCAGTTTCCAGGCCCTCTCCCTCCACTTT	CASSFQALSLHF
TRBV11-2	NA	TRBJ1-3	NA	TGTGCCAGCAGCTTAGGTTCGGTCTCTGGAAACACCATATATTTT	CASSLGSVSGNTIYF
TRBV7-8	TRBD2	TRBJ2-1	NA	TGTGCCAGCAGCTTACGTGGACTAGCGGCCTACAATGAGCAGTTCTTC	CASSLRGLAAYNEQFF
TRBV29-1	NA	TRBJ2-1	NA	TGCAGCGTTTCGACTGATTACAATGAGCAGTTCTTC	CSVSTDYNEQFF
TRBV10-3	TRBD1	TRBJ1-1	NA	TGTGCCATCAAGGACAGGGAGAACACTGAAGCTTTCTTT	CAIKDRENTEAFF
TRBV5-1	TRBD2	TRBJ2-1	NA	TGCGCCAGCAGCTTGGTCCCGAGAGCCGCGGGGGGGGCAGATGAGCAGTTCTTC	CASSLVPRAAGGADEQFF
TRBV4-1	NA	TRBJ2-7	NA	TGCGCCAGCAGCCAAGATGGGAGGTACGAGCAGTACTTC	CASSQDGRYEQYF
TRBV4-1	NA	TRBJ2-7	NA	TGCGCCAGCAGAGGGGGGGCTGCTACCCCCTACGAGCAGTACTTC	CASRGGAATPYEQYF
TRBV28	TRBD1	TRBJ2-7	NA	TGTGCCAGCAGCGACAGGGTAGTCGGCGAGCAGTACTTC	CASSDRVVGEQYF
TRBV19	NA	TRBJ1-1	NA	TGTGCCAGTAGTATAAAGGGGGACACTGAAGCTTTCTTT	CASSIKGDTEAFF
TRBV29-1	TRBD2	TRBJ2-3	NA	TGCAGCGTTGGAGGGCCGTCTAGCGGGAGGCACACAGATACGCAGTATTTT	CSVGGPSSGRHTDTQYF
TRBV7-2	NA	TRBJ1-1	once	TGTGCCACTACCCCCCCCAACACTGAAGCTTTCTTT	CATTPPNTEAFF
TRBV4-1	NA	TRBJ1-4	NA	TGCGCCAGCAGCCAAGACTCCAGGCGAGATGAAAAACTGTTTTTT	CASSQDSRRDEKLFF
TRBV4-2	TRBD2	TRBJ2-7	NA	TGTGCCAGCAGCCAAGATCCGGGGGCCTCGGGGGGGCCGGGGGAGCAGTACTTC	CASSQDPGASGGPGEQYF
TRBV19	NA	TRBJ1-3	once	TGTGCCAGTAGTAGGGCCAGCTCTGGAAACACCATATATTTT	CASSRASSGNTIYF
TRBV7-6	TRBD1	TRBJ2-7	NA	TGTGCCAGCAGCTTAGTCGGGACAGCTTCCTACGAGCAGTACTTC	CASSLVGTASYEQYF
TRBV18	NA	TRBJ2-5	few	TGTGCCAGCTCACCACCCCAATCGGCCCAGTACTTC	CASSPPQSAQYF
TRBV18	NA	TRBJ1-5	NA	TGTGCCAGCTCAAATTTCGGAGGGACCATAATTAGCAATCAGCCCCAGCATTTT	CASSNFGGTIISNQPQHF
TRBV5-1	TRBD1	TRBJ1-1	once	TGCGCCAGCAGCTTGGAGGGGGCCACAGGCCGCGAAGCTTTCTTT	CASSLEGATGREAFF
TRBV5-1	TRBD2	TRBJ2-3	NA	TGCGCCAGCACGAGGCTAGCGGGGGTGGATACGCAGTATTTT	CASTRLAGVDTQYF
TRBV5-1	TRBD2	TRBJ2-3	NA	TGCGCCAGCAGCTGGGCGGGGGGCGCTAGCACAGATACGCAGTATTTT	CASSWAGGASTDTQYF
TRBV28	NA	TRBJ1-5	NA	TGTGCCAGCAGCCCCAACAGACAGTGGGATCAGCCCCAGCATTTT	CASSPNRQWDQPQHF